The next 9 T cell receptor beta chains were all read from a single sample in a study of blood T cell repertoires in COVID-19. Produced via immunoSEQ multiplex PCR; TCRdb's table is partial and in-frame only. Counted here are 60,000 to 75,000 clones, roughly 91% occurring once; the ten biggest clones make up around 7.3%. The material sequenced was peripheral blood. These receptors were obtained from a man aged 35-49 years with COVID-19, enrolled during active disease.

The rearrangement uses TRBV5-4 and TRBJ2-2; D is possibly TRBD2 (6 bases). The CDR3 spans 14 residues. The V gene's germline CDR1 is SGHNT and CDR2 YYREEE (reference sequence). Between the trimmed V and J ends, which lost 5 bases and 4 bases, there was a span of 12 bases. CDR3 loop: CASRRDSSTGELFF. The CDR3 DNA follows: TGTGCCAGCAGGCGGGACTCCAGCACCGGGGAGCTGTTTTTT.

The chain has TRBV29-1 and TRBJ1-1; 8 bases are shared with TRBD1. This CDR3 region has 12 residues. The junction had 5 bases not matched to a gene; V was cut back by 6 bases and J by 5 bases. Germline V CDR1 and CDR2: SQVTM, ANQGSEA. In DNA, the CDR3 is TGCAGCGTCCTCAGACAGGGGACTGAAGCTTTCTTT. Encoded protein: CSVLRQGTEAFF.

The genes are TRBV6-5 and TRBJ2-7, with a tentative D call TRBD1 (5 bases). The V gene's germline CDR1 is MNHEY and CDR2 SVGAGI. This CDR3 spans 14 amino acids. Trimming pared 2 bases from V and 2 bases from J, leaving 10 bases between. The CDR3 loop reads CASSYTRQTYEQYF. As DNA, the CDR3 is TGTGCCAGCAGTTACACTCGACAGACCTACGAGCAGTACTTC.

The rearrangement uses TRBV19 and TRBJ2-7; TRBD1 matches 10 bases. The J segment lost 0 bases and the V segment lost 4 bases, leaving 3 bases of the junction unmatched. The germline CDR1 and CDR2 sequences are LNHDA and SQIVND (reference sequence). The CDR3 has 15 residues. The CDR3: CASSKGTGASYEQYF. CDR3 in DNA: TGTGCCAGTAGTAAAGGGACAGGGGCCTCCTACGAGCAGTACTTC.

V gene TRBV5-4 combines with J gene TRBJ2-5; 8 bases are shared with TRBD2. The length of the CDR3 is 15 residues. Losses at the gene ends were 0 bases for V and 6 bases for J; bases not matched to a gene: 7. Germline values: CDR1 SGHNT, CDR2 YYREEE (reference sequence). The CDR3 loop reads CASSLEAGVWKTQYF. CDR3 sequence (DNA): TGTGCCAGCAGCTTGGAAGCGGGGGTATGGAAGACCCAGTACTTC.

The CDR3 coding sequence is TGTGCCAGCAGCGTCTACACTAGCGGGGGTGGAGATACGCAGTATTTT. Its protein is CASSVYTSGGGDTQYF. This sequence joins TRBV9 and TRBJ2-3; TRBD2 matches 11 bases. The CDR3 contains 16 residues. Germline CDR1 is SGDLS and CDR2 is YYNGEE. J gave up 5 bases and V 2 bases, and 7 bases lay outside the gene matches.

Here the CDR3 DNA reads TGCGCCAGCAGCCCGATTACCGGGACTAGCGGGGTTGAGCAGTTCTTC. This gives the protein CASSPITGTSGVEQFF. The chain has TRBV4-1 and TRBJ2-1; 13 bases align to TRBD2. The CDR3 is 16 residues long. Germline V gene sequence: CDR1 MGHRA, CDR2 YSYEKL. Trimming cost V 4 bases and J 9 bases; bases outside gene matches: 9.

Here the CDR3 DNA reads TGTGCCAGCTACGGCGGCAGACAAGAGACCCAGTACTTC. Its translation: CASYGGRQETQYF. This chain uses TRBV6-6 with TRBJ2-5; no reliable D call. V dropped 8 bases and J dropped 2 bases, with 12 bases sitting between them. The CDR3 loop spans 13 amino acids. Per germline, CDR1 MNHNY and CDR2 SVGAGI (reference sequence).

This sequence joins TRBV19 and TRBJ2-3, with a tentative D call TRBD2 (5 bases). V was clipped by 3 bases and J by 8 bases, with 18 bases between them. This CDR3 is built from 15 residues. Germline V gives CDR1 LNHDA, CDR2 SQIVND (reference sequence). CDR3 region: CASSIASRGSVTQYF. CDR3 DNA: TGTGCCAGTAGTATTGCAAGCCGGGGTTCTGTTACGCAGTATTTT. The variable domain in full, with the rest retrieved from reference TRBV19 and TRBJ2-3, is DGGITQSPKYLFRKEGQNVTLSCEQNLNHDAMYWYRQDPGQGLRLIYYSQIVNDFQKGDIAEGYSVSREKKESFPLTVTSAQKNPTAFYLCASSIASRGSVTQYFGPGTRLTVL.